The 31 T cell receptor beta chains given below trace back to one sample, sequenced in a study of T cells expressing NK-cell markers. Reanalyzing the 5' RACE reads, TCRdb keeps one entry per CDR3 protein, without DNA. The sample has 300,000 to 500,000 distinct CDR3 sequences. The sample consisted of blood T cells: a sorted CD56 or NKG2C T cell subset, CD4+ or CD8+ T cells, or bulk PBMC T cells (not recorded which). The receptor set was obtained from a woman aged 45-59 years in good health.

V usage is TRBV2 and J usage is TRBJ2-5; the D call from TCRdb, TRBD2, cannot be confirmed without DNA. CDR1 and CDR2 (germline): SNHLY, FYNNEI. The CDR3 length is 19 residues. CDR3: CASSELAERLAGGEETQYF.

The chain couples TRBV5-5 to TRBJ2-2; TCRdb's D gene call, TRBD1, goes unchecked for lack of DNA. This CDR3 has 15 residues. Germline V gives CDR1 SGHKS, CDR2 YYEKEE (reference sequence). CDR3: CASSRFTGGTGELFF.

V usage is TRBV7-9 and J usage is TRBJ2-1; lacking DNA, the TRBD1 call made by TCRdb goes unchecked. The CDR3 is made up of 17 amino acids. CDR1 and CDR2 from the germline V gene are SEHNR and FQNEAQ (reference sequence). CDR3 protein: CASSLGEGTFMASGQFF.

The rearrangement uses TRBV29-1 and TRBJ2-5; the D gene TCRdb calls, TRBD2, cannot be checked with no DNA. The CDR3 is 14 amino acids. CDR1 SQVTM and CDR2 ANQGSEA come from the germline V gene. CDR3 sequence reads: CSVAGTSAEETQYF. Complete variable domain (other parts from reference TRBV29-1 and TRBJ2-5): SAVISQKPSRDICQRGTSLTIQCQVDSQVTMMFWYRQQPGQSLTLIATANQGSEATYESGFVIDKFPISRPNLTFSTLTVSNMSPEDSSIYLCSVAGTSAEETQYFGPGTRLLVL.

This chain connects TRBV6-2 or TRBV6-3 to TRBJ2-3; there is no DNA to check the TCRdb D call of TRBD1. The CDR3 is made up of 14 amino acids. CDR1 and CDR2 from the germline V gene are MNHEY and SVGEGT. CDR3 in amino acids: CASSWERMSDTQYF.

This chain links TRBV7-9 with TRBJ1-2. The germline V gene encodes CDR1 SEHNR and CDR2 FQNEAQ (reference sequence). This CDR3 is 15 amino acids long. CDR3 sequence reads: CASSLDLRGLYGYTF. The full variable domain, in which reference TRBV7-9 and TRBJ1-2 provide the parts outside the CDR3, is DTGVSQNPRHKITKRGQNVTFRCDPISEHNRLYWYRQTLGQGPEFLTYFQNEAQLEKSRLLSDRFSAERPKGSFSTLEIQRTEQGDSAMYLCASSLDLRGLYGYTFGSGTRLTVV.

V usage is TRBV6-6 and J usage is TRBJ2-2; TCRdb's D call, TRBD2, is unchecked because there is no DNA. In germline, CDR1 is MNHNY, CDR2 SVGAGI (reference sequence). The CDR3 has 16 residues. CDR3 protein: CASSYLGGEGVGELFF.

V usage is TRBV20-1 and J usage is TRBJ1-2. The length of the CDR3 is 13 residues. CDR1 DFQATT and CDR2 SNEGSKA come from the germline V gene (reference sequence). The CDR3 reads CSADPRANYGYTF.

The chain is built from TRBV20-1 and TRBJ2-2; the TCRdb D gene call, TRBD2, has no DNA to confirm it. The CDR3 is 15 amino acids. Germline CDR1 is DFQATT and CDR2 is SNEGSKA (reference sequence). CDR3 residues: CSASRPGLVTGELFF.

The chain joins TRBV7-2 to TRBJ2-3; the TRBD2 assignment by TCRdb is unverifiable without DNA. CDR3 length: 16 amino acids. Germline V gene sequence: CDR1 SGHTA, CDR2 FQGNSA. The chain's CDR3 is CASSLPGLAGGIAQYF.

The chain is built from TRBV6-4 and TRBJ2-7; TCRdb's D call, TRBD1, is unchecked because there is no DNA. The CDR3 is 14 residues long. Germline CDR1 MRHNA, CDR2 SNTAGT. The CDR3 sequence is CASSEGGFGYEQYF.

J is TRBJ1-5 and V is TRBV12-5. CDR3 size: 14 residues. Germline loops: CDR1 LGHNT, CDR2 FRNRAP. The CDR3 reads CASGLRSARQPQHF.

The V call is TRBV7-9, the J call TRBJ1-1; the TCRdb call, TRBD1, lacks DNA for checking. CDR3 length: 16 residues. Germline V gives CDR1 SEHNR, CDR2 FQNEAQ (reference sequence). This CDR3 is CASSLGPPAGNTEAFF.

The rearrangement links TRBV4-2 to TRBJ1-1. The germline V gene has CDR1 LGHNA and CDR2 YNFKEQ. The CDR3 covers 15 residues. CDR3 loop: CASSHANGMNTEAFF.

The chain recombines TRBV7-6 with TRBJ2-3; without DNA, the TCRdb call of TRBD1 cannot be checked. There are 14 residues in the CDR3. Germline V CDR1 and CDR2: SGHVS, FNYEAQ. The CDR3 spells CASSRRGNSDTQYF.

The chain combines TRBV19 with TRBJ1-1. The CDR3 is 14 amino acids. CDR1 and CDR2 (germline): LNHDA, SQIVND (reference sequence). The CDR3 sequence: CASSIDDWRTEAFF.

The chain uses TRBV6-4 and TRBJ1-1. Germline V CDR1 and CDR2: MRHNA, SNTAGT. The CDR3 loop spans 13 amino acids. The CDR3 sequence: CASSDSEDTEAFF.

This rearrangement joins TRBV7-2 to TRBJ2-5; TCRdb indicates TRBD2, and absent DNA this call remains unverified. CDR3 length: 13 amino acids. Germline V gene sequence: CDR1 SGHTA, CDR2 FQGNSA. This CDR3 reads CASSPRLEGTQYF. Complete variable domain (other parts from reference TRBV7-2 and TRBJ2-5): GAGVSQSPSNKVTEKGKDVELRCDPISGHTALYWYRQSLGQGLEFLIYFQGNSAPDKSGLPSDRFSAERTGGSVSTLTIQRTQQEDSAVYLCASSPRLEGTQYFGPGTRLLVL.

This chain links TRBV6-6 with TRBJ1-6; TCRdb names TRBD1, which stays unverified in the absence of DNA. CDR1 and CDR2 (germline): MNHNY, SVGAGI (reference sequence). This CDR3 has 16 amino acids. CDR3 loop: CASSSEGFSYNSPLHF.

The chain has TRBV5-1 and TRBJ2-3; TCRdb names TRBD2, which stays unverified in the absence of DNA. There are 17 residues in the CDR3. Germline CDR1 reads SGHRS; CDR2 reads YFSETQ. CDR3 loop: CASSSTRLAGITDTQYF.

The chain employs TRBV12-3 or TRBV12-4 and TRBJ2-2; TCRdb picks TRBD1, but there is no DNA to check that call. The CDR3 sequence is 14 residues long. The CDR3: CASRDPGVPGELFF.

V and J are TRBV12-3 or TRBV12-4 and TRBJ1-1. This CDR3 has 12 residues. The chain's CDR3 is CASKKRLGEAFF.

This chain connects TRBV2 to TRBJ1-5; lacking DNA, the TRBD1 call made by TCRdb goes unchecked. The CDR3 length is 15 residues. Per the germline V gene, CDR1 is SNHLY and CDR2 is FYNNEI. CDR3 sequence: CASSDRDRRNQPQHF.

The rearrangement uses TRBV6-6 and TRBJ1-3; TCRdb's D call of TRBD1 is untestable without DNA. Germline loops: CDR1 MNHNY, CDR2 SVGAGI (reference sequence). CDR3 length: 20 residues. CDR3: CASSYRTIRDRGNEGNTIYF.

V is TRBV12-3 or TRBV12-4 and J is TRBJ1-3; TCRdb outputs TRBD1, but without DNA this stays unchecked. The CDR3 covers 17 residues. The chain's CDR3 is CASSTTDTPSSGNTIYF.

This chain joins TRBV18 and TRBJ2-5. This CDR3 comprises 14 residues. Germline V CDR1 and CDR2: KGHSH, LQKENI. The CDR3: CASSSLLVEETQYF. Full variable domain (rest looked up from reference TRBV18 and TRBJ2-5): NAGVMQNPRHLVRRRGQEARLRCSPMKGHSHVYWYRQLPEEGLKFMVYLQKENIIDESGMPKERFSAEFPKEGPSILRIQQVVRGDSAAYFCASSSLLVEETQYFGPGTRLLVL.

The chain is built from TRBV6-2 or TRBV6-3 and TRBJ2-3; without DNA, the TCRdb call of TRBD2 cannot be checked. CDR3 length: 18 residues. Germline lookup yields CDR1 MNHEY and CDR2 SVGEGT. The CDR3 loop is CASSYGTSGNLGTDTQYF.

The rearrangement links TRBV27 to TRBJ2-6. The CDR3 spans 13 residues. Per the germline V gene, CDR1 is MNHEY and CDR2 is SMNVEV (reference sequence). The CDR3 loop is CASQGRGANVLTF. Drawing the rest from reference TRBV27 and TRBJ2-6, the complete variable domain is EAQVTQNPRYLITVTGKKLTVTCSQNMNHEYMSWYRQDPGLGLRQIYYSMNVEVTDKGDVPEGYKVSRKEKRNFPLILESPSPNQTSLYFCASQGRGANVLTFGAGSRLTVL.

The chain employs TRBV11-2 and TRBJ2-3; lacking DNA, the TRBD1 call made by TCRdb goes unchecked. This CDR3 has 14 amino acids. Germline CDR1 is SGHAT and CDR2 is FQNNGV. The CDR3 sequence: CASRVPGSTDTQYF. Full variable domain (missing parts from reference TRBV11-2 and TRBJ2-3): EAGVAQSPRYKIIEKRQSVAFWCNPISGHATLYWYQQILGQGPKLLIQFQNNGVVDDSQLPKDRFSAERLKGVDSTLKIQPAKLEDSAVYLCASRVPGSTDTQYFGPGTRLTVL.

The chain carries TRBV9 and TRBJ2-1; the TCRdb D gene call, TRBD1, has no DNA to confirm it. Germline values: CDR1 SGDLS, CDR2 YYNGEE. The CDR3 has 15 amino acids. This chain's CDR3 is CASSPSTGSYNEQFF.

The V gene is TRBV7-9, the J gene TRBJ2-1; TCRdb's D gene call, TRBD1, goes unchecked for lack of DNA. Germline CDR1 SEHNR, CDR2 FQNEAQ (reference sequence). The CDR3 spans 14 residues. CDR3 protein: CASSSSRGWNEQFF.